The 5 T cell receptor beta chains in this list originate from one sample, sequenced in a study of blood T cell repertoires in COVID-19. Generated by immunoSEQ multiplex PCR, the TCRdb table keeps only in-frame clones and is missing some. The table lists approximately 270,000 clones, just under 90% of them singletons. Sequences were obtained from PBMCs or T cells enriched from blood (not recorded which). These receptors were taken from a woman aged 25 to 39 with acute COVID-19.

The chain has TRBV28 and TRBJ2-2; 14 bases map to TRBD2. Trimming removed 5 bases from V and 5 bases from J; junction bases left unmatched: 7. CDR1 and CDR2 from the germline V gene are MDHEN and SYDVKM. This CDR3 has 17 residues. The CDR3 spells CASSPGTSGSRTGELFF. Here the CDR3 DNA reads TGTGCCAGCAGTCCCGGGACTAGCGGGAGTAGGACCGGGGAGCTGTTTTTT.

This rearrangement joins TRBV4-1 to TRBJ2-7; D possibly corresponds to TRBD2 (5 bases). The germline gives CDR1 MGHRA, CDR2 YSYEKL. V was cut by 1 base and J by 5 bases, with 9 bases left in between. The CDR3 consists of 13 residues. The CDR3: CASSQALGDEQYF. The CDR3, as DNA: TGCGCCAGCAGCCAAGCGCTGGGAGACGAGCAGTACTTC.

The chain joins TRBV28 to TRBJ1-4; 7 bases map to TRBD1. This CDR3 is 14 amino acids long. The V segment lost 2 bases and the J segment 7 bases; nucleotides outside the gene matches: 4. Germline CDR1 reads MDHEN; CDR2 reads SYDVKM. CDR3 in amino acids: CASSLRDRIEKLFF. The CDR3 DNA sequence: TGTGCCAGCAGTTTACGGGACAGAATTGAAAAACTGTTTTTT.

V gene TRBV4-2 combines with J gene TRBJ2-1, with TRBD2 matching 12 bases. V gave up 1 base and J gave up 1 base; unmatched junction bases: 11. The length of the CDR3 is 20 residues. Germline values: CDR1 LGHNA, CDR2 YNFKEQ. The CDR3 is CASSQGLAGVRVGSYNEQFF. In DNA, the CDR3 is TGTGCCAGCAGCCAAGGACTAGCGGGAGTCCGTGTTGGGTCCTACAATGAGCAGTTCTTC.

This sequence joins TRBV24-1 and TRBJ2-2; TRBD1 is a possible D gene (5 bases). The germline V and J ends were trimmed by 12 bases and 4 bases, with 11 bases remaining between them. The CDR3 contains 12 residues. Germline lookup yields CDR1 KGHDR and CDR2 SFDVKD. Here the CDR3 DNA reads TGTGCCTCCGGTAGGGGCACCGGGGAGCTGTTTTTT. It codes for CASGRGTGELFF.